This TCR beta chain is from a study of cytomegalovirus exposure and HLA in healthy donors. The study's findings and limits: CMV serostatus stood as the only immune exposure information on hand. In an earlier analysis, most TCR beta V segments were productive about 87% or about 30% of the time. Follow-up analysis later connected one missense variant in DCLRE1C with trimming of TCR beta V- and J-genes.

Concerning this clone itself: Its antigen remains unknown.

With 60 Vbeta and 13 Jbeta primers, the PCR was carried out. Produced via immunoSEQ multiplex PCR; TCRdb's table is partial and in-frame only. The table includes over 110,000 clones, under 90% detected once. This TCR came from a man aged 35-49 years in good health and CMV-seronegative. The sample was PBMCs.

The CDR3 region has the DNA TGTGCCAGCAGCTCTGAGCGGGGGGGCTCTGAGCAGTTCTTC. Protein sequence: CASSSERGGSEQFF. The V and J genes are TRBV9 and TRBJ2-1, with TRBD2 identical over 10 bases. The CDR3 covers 14 residues. Germline trimming cut 4 bases from V and 9 bases from J; bases unmatched to any gene: 7. CDR1 and CDR2 from the germline V gene are SGDLS and YYNGEE.